Listed below are T cell receptor beta chains from one sample, sequenced in a study of Ad26.COV2.S vaccination and SARS-CoV-2 variants. TCRdb's table, derived via immunoSEQ multiplex PCR, lists solely in-frame clones and lacks some. The table has about 480,000 clones, roughly nine tenths seen once. The sample in question was peripheral blood, obtained in a trial of Ad26.COV2.S vaccine versus placebo. These receptors were collected from a person aged 18-65 years who received the Ad26.COV2.S COVID-19 vaccine or a placebo. CDR3s include the opening cysteine and the closing phenylalanine or tryptophan. Fields, in order: D gene, clone size, V gene, J gene, CDR3 DNA, CDR3 protein. The D gene is left open where the match is weak. Clone sizes are given selectively: once, few, many, or a class where the clone is expanded.

>NA|NA|TRBV7-9|TRBJ1-4
TGTGCCAGCAGCATCCCCCAGGGTGGCGGCGAAAAACTGTTTTTT
CASSIPQGGGEKLFF
>TRBD2|NA|TRBV9|TRBJ2-3
TGTGCCAGCAGCGTTCGACTAGCGGAAGATACGCAGTATTTT
CASSVRLAEDTQYF
>TRBD1|NA|TRBV30|TRBJ1-5
TGTGCCTTCCGCGGACAGGGCGGCAATCAGCCCCAGCATTTT
CAFRGQGGNQPQHF
>TRBD1|NA|TRBV28|TRBJ2-7
TGTGCCAGCAGTTTATATATAGGGGCAGGGGGCCAGAACGAGCAGTACTTC
CASSLYIGAGGQNEQYF
>TRBD1|NA|TRBV7-3|TRBJ2-6
TGTGCCAGCAGCCCCCTGACAGGGGTCGGGGCCAACGTCCTGACTTTC
CASSPLTGVGANVLTF
>NA|NA|TRBV28|TRBJ2-2
TGTGCCAGCAGTACACGACCGGGCCGCCCGAACACCGGGGAGCTGTTTTTT
CASSTRPGRPNTGELFF
>TRBD2|NA|TRBV4-3|TRBJ2-1
TGCGCCAGCAGCCAAGATATCCTAGCGGACAATGAGCAGTTCTTC
CASSQDILADNEQFF
>TRBD2|NA|TRBV28|TRBJ2-7
TGTGCCAGCATTGGAGCGGGAGGGCCCTACGAGCAGTACTTC
CASIGAGGPYEQYF
>NA|NA|TRBV28|TRBJ2-3
TGTGCCAGCAGCCGCGCCTCGACGGGAGTTCGGGATACGCAGTATTTT
CASSRASTGVRDTQYF
>NA|NA|TRBV6-2/TRBV6-3|TRBJ1-5
TGTGCCAGCAGTCCGTTTCAGTCCTCTAGCAATCAGCCCCAGCATTTT
CASSPFQSSSNQPQHF
>NA|few|TRBV3-1/TRBV3-2|TRBJ2-2
TGTGCCAGCAGCCAAGAAGGTTTTGCGGGCACCGGGGAGCTGTTTTTT
CASSQEGFAGTGELFF
>NA|NA|TRBV18|TRBJ2-5
TGTGCCAGCTCACTCCACCCGGACCCTTGGGAGACCCAGTACTTC
CASSLHPDPWETQYF
>NA|NA|TRBV7-8|TRBJ2-7
TGTGCCAGCAGCTTAAGGGGACGTTACGAGCAGTACTTC
CASSLRGRYEQYF
>TRBD1|NA|TRBV29-1|TRBJ1-4
TGCAGCGTTGGGGACAGGTCGACGACAAAACTGTTTTTT
CSVGDRSTTKLFF
>NA|NA|TRBV6-5|TRBJ1-5
TGTGCCAGCCAACGATCGGGACACAATCAGCCCCAGCATTTT
CASQRSGHNQPQHF
>NA|NA|TRBV27|TRBJ1-3
TGTGCCAGCGGCCGCGGTCCGGCTGGAAACACCATATATTTT
CASGRGPAGNTIYF
>TRBD1|NA|TRBV28|TRBJ2-4
TGTGCCAGCAGTTCGGGACAGGGGGCGACCAAAAACATTCAGTACTTC
CASSSGQGATKNIQYF
>TRBD1|NA|TRBV28|TRBJ2-2
TGTGCCAGCAGTTTTCGGGGACAGGGGAAAAGCGGGGAGCTGTTTTTT
CASSFRGQGKSGELFF
>NA|few|TRBV7-9|TRBJ1-1
TGTGCCAGCAGCTTCCCAGTCCCTGAAGCTTTCTTT
CASSFPVPEAFF
>TRBD2|once|TRBV6-5|TRBJ2-1
TGTGCCAGCAAACGGACTAGCGGGAAGAATGAGCAGTTCTTC
CASKRTSGKNEQFF
>TRBD2|NA|TRBV28|TRBJ2-7
TGTGCCAGCGAAGTAGCGGGAGTACGGGAGCAGTACTTC
CASEVAGVREQYF
>TRBD2|NA|TRBV29-1|TRBJ2-2
TGCAGCGGCCAAGCGGGACCCAAGAACACCGGGGAGCTGTTTTTT
CSGQAGPKNTGELFF
>NA|NA|TRBV7-3|TRBJ2-2
TGTGCCAGCAGCACACCGCCAGGGACAAGGATTGGGGAAGGGGAGCTGTTTTTT
CASSTPPGTRIGEGELFF
>NA|NA|TRBV19|TRBJ2-3
TGTGCCAGTTCCATAGGCACAGATACGCAGTATTTT
CASSIGTDTQYF
>NA|NA|TRBV7-6|TRBJ2-2
TGTGCCAGCAGCCTGACGGACTTGGGCGTGACCGGGGAGCTGTTTTTT
CASSLTDLGVTGELFF
>NA|NA|TRBV7-3|TRBJ2-5
TGTGCCAGCAGCCCCACTGGGGGAGAGGTGACCCAGTACTTC
CASSPTGGEVTQYF
>NA|NA|TRBV27|TRBJ1-1
TGTGCCAGCAGTTTATTCAGGGGAGGTGAAGCTTTCTTT
CASSLFRGGEAFF
>NA|NA|TRBV7-9|TRBJ2-7
TGTGCCAGCAGCTATAGTACTGGGGGTATCGACGAGCAGTACTTC
CASSYSTGGIDEQYF
>TRBD2|NA|TRBV18|TRBJ2-2
TGTGCCAGCTCACCTGGACTAGCGGGAGGCCACACCGGGGAGCTGTTTTTT
CASSPGLAGGHTGELFF
>TRBD1|NA|TRBV19|TRBJ2-6
TGTGCCAGTAGTATAGTAACCGTCGGGACAGGGGCTCCTGGGGCCAACGTCCTGACTTTC
CASSIVTVGTGAPGANVLTF
>NA|NA|TRBV6-5|TRBJ2-1
TGTGCCAGCAAGGGGGGGACAGGTTACAATGAGCAGTTCTTC
CASKGGTGYNEQFF
>NA|NA|TRBV4-1|TRBJ1-2
TGCGCCAGCAGCCAAGGATGGGGGGGCGCGGACTATGGCTACACCTTC
CASSQGWGGADYGYTF
>TRBD2|NA|TRBV13|TRBJ2-1
TGTGCCAGCAGCGGAACTAGCGGGAGGGCGGGGGGTGCGGAGCAGTTCTTC
CASSGTSGRAGGAEQFF
>NA|NA|TRBV6-6|TRBJ2-7
TGTGCCAGCAGCCCGGGAACAGGGCGGGAGCAGTACTTC
CASSPGTGREQYF
>TRBD1|NA|TRBV3-1/TRBV3-2|TRBJ2-1
TGTGCCAGCAGCCAAGTTCGCTCGGGGACAGGCATTTCCTACAATGAGCAGTTCTTC
CASSQVRSGTGISYNEQFF
>TRBD1|once|TRBV14|TRBJ1-3
TGTGCCAGCAGCCAAGATCCCTGGACAGGGACCTCTGGAAACACCATATATTTT
CASSQDPWTGTSGNTIYF
>NA|NA|TRBV30|TRBJ2-7
TGTGCCTGGAGTGTCTCCTCGACTACCTACGAGCAGTACTTC
CAWSVSSTTYEQYF
>NA|NA|TRBV7-2|TRBJ2-5
TGTGCCAGCAGCTTTAGTGGAGGGACCCAGTACTTC
CASSFSGGTQYF
>NA|NA|TRBV13|TRBJ2-7
TGTGCCAGCAGCTTAGTCCACGAGCAGTACTTC
CASSLVHEQYF
>NA|NA|TRBV30|TRBJ2-2
TGTGCCTGGAGTGGGCTAGTTGACACCGGGGAGCTGTTTTTT
CAWSGLVDTGELFF
>TRBD2|NA|TRBV5-5|TRBJ2-1
TGTGCCAGCAGCACCCCAGGACTAGCGGCCTACAATGAGCAGTTCTTC
CASSTPGLAAYNEQFF
>NA|NA|TRBV18|TRBJ1-2
TGTGCCAGCTCTCCAAATGGACAGATTGGCTACACCTTC
CASSPNGQIGYTF
>NA|NA|TRBV4-3|TRBJ2-1
TGCGCCAGCAGCCAAGAGTCCCTGGGAAATGAGCAGTTCTTC
CASSQESLGNEQFF
>NA|few|TRBV6-6|TRBJ1-2
TGTGCCAGCAGTTACGAGCCAGGTGACTATGGCTACACCTTC
CASSYEPGDYGYTF
>NA|few|TRBV7-9|TRBJ2-7
TGTGCCAGCAGCCGCCCGGGGGCTCGGATCGAGCAGTACTTC
CASSRPGARIEQYF
>TRBD2|NA|TRBV28|TRBJ2-7
TGTGCCAGCAGTCACCCGGGACTAGCGGGAGGGTCCTACGAGCAGTACTTC
CASSHPGLAGGSYEQYF
>TRBD1|few|TRBV2|TRBJ1-5
TGTGCCAGCAGTGACTGGTTGGGACAGGGGAATCAGCCCCAGCATTTT
CASSDWLGQGNQPQHF
>NA|NA|TRBV30|TRBJ1-1
TGTGCCTGGAGACGGTTGGTGAACACTGAAGCTTTCTTT
CAWRRLVNTEAFF
>NA|NA|TRBV5-6|TRBJ2-2
TGTGCCAGCAGCCCACCGGCCGGGGAGCTGTTTTTT
CASSPPAGELFF
>NA|NA|TRBV18|TRBJ2-5
TGTGCCAGCTCACCACGGTCCCAAGAGACCCAGTACTTC
CASSPRSQETQYF
>NA|NA|TRBV19|TRBJ1-3
TGTGCCAGTATCGGGACAAAGGAACACACCATATATTTT
CASIGTKEHTIYF
>TRBD1|NA|TRBV4-3|TRBJ1-4
TGCGCCAGCAGCCAAACAAGCGCCGGGACAGGGGTCGAAAAACTGTTTTTT
CASSQTSAGTGVEKLFF
>NA|NA|TRBV11-2|TRBJ1-2
TGTGCCAGCAGCTTAGGCAGTATTTCCTATGGCTACACCTTC
CASSLGSISYGYTF
>NA|NA|TRBV7-3|TRBJ2-1
TGTGCCAGCAGCCCAGACGGGACCAGAGGTGGTGAGCAGTTCTTC
CASSPDGTRGGEQFF
>NA|once|TRBV5-1|TRBJ2-3
TGCGCCAGCGGGGCGGTCCTCACAGATACGCAGTATTTT
CASGAVLTDTQYF
>NA|few|TRBV19|TRBJ2-2
TGTGCCAGTAGCCTACAGGTCTCCGGGGAGCTGTTTTTT
CASSLQVSGELFF
>NA|NA|TRBV9|TRBJ1-2
TGTGCCAGCAGCGCCGGACCGCTAATGGGTTTGAACTATGGCTACACCTTC
CASSAGPLMGLNYGYTF
>NA|NA|TRBV19|TRBJ1-3
TGTGCCAGTAGCCCAAACCCAGGGGCGGCTGGAAACACCATATATTTT
CASSPNPGAAGNTIYF
>NA|once|TRBV4-3|TRBJ2-1
TGCGCCAGCAGCCAAGTCGAGGGTGGTGAGCAGTTCTTC
CASSQVEGGEQFF
>TRBD1|NA|TRBV2|TRBJ1-1
TGTGCCACAGAAGAGACAGGGGGAATCACTGAAGCTTTCTTT
CATEETGGITEAFF